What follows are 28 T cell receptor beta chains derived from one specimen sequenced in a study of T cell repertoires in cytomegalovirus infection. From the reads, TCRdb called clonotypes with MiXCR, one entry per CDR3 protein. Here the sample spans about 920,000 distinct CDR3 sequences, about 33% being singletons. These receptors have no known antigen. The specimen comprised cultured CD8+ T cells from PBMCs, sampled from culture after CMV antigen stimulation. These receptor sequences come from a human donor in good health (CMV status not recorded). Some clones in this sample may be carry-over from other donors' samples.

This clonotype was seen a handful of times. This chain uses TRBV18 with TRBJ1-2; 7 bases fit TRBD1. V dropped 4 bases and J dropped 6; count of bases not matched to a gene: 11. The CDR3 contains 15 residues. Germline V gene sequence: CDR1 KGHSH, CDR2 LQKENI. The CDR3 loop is CASSLSTGDVDGYTF. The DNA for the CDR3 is TGTGCCAGCTCACTAAGTACAGGGGACGTAGATGGCTACACCTTC.

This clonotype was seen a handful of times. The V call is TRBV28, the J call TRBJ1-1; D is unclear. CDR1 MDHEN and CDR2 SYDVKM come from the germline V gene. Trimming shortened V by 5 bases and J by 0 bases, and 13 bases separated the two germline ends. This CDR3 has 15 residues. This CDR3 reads CASSPRGVMNTEAFF. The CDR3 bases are TGTGCCAGCAGTCCCCGGGGTGTTATGAACACTGAAGCTTTCTTT.

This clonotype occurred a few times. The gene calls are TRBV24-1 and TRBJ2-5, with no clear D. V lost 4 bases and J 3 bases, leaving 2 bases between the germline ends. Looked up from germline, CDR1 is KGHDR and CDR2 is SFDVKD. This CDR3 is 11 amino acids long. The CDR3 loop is CATSEEETQYF. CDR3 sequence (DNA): TGTGCCACCAGTGAGGAAGAGACCCAGTACTTC.

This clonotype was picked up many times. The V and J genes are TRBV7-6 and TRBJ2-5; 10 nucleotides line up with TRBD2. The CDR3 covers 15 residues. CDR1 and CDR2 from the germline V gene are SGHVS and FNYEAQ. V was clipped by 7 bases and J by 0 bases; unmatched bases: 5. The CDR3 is CASNERGGDQETQYF. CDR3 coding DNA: TGTGCCAGCAACGAGCGGGGGGGAGACCAAGAGACCCAGTACTTC. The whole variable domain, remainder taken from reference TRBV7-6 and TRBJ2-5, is GAGVSQSPRYKVTKRGQDVALRCDPISGHVSLYWYRQALGQGPEFLTYFNYEAQQDKSGLPNDRFSAERPEGSISTLTIQRTEQRDSAMYRCASNERGGDQETQYFGPGTRLLVL.

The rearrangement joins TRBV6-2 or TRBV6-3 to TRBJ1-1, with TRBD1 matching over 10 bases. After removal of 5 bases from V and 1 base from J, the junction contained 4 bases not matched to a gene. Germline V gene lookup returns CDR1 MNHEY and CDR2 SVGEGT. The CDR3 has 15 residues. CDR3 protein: CASSTWDRGNTEAFF. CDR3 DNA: TGTGCCAGCAGTACCTGGGACAGGGGGAACACTGAAGCTTTCTTT.

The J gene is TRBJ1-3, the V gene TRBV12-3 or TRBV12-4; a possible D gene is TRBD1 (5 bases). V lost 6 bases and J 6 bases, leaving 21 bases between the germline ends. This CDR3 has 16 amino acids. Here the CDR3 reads CASRYRTQGGENTIYF. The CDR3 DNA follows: TGTGCCAGCAGATACCGTACCCAGGGTGGGGAAAACACCATATATTTT.

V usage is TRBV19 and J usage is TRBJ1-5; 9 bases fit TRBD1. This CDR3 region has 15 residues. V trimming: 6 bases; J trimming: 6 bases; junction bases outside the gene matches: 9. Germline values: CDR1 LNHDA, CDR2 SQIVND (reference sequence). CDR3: CASSLRDREGQPQHF. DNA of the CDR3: TGTGCCAGTAGCCTCCGGGACAGGGAGGGTCAGCCCCAGCATTTT.

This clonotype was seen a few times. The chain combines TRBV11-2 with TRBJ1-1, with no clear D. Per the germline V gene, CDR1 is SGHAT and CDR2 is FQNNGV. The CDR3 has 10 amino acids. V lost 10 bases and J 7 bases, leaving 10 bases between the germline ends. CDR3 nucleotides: TGTGCCATACTAGGCAGTGAAGCTTTCTTT. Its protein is CAILGSEAFF.

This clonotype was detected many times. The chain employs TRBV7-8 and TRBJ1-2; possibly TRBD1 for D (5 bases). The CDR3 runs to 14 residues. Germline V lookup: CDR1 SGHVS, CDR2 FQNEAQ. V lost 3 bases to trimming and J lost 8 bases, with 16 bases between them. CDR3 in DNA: TGTGCCAGCAGCTTCGTTGACAGTCCTGGGGGCTACACCTTC. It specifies CASSFVDSPGGYTF.

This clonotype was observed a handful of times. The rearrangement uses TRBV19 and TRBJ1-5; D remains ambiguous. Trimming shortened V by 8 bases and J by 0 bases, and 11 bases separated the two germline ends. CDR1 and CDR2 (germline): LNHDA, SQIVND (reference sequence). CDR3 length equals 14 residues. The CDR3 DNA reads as TGTGCCAGTGGAAGGACGGATAGCAATCAGCCCCAGCATTTT. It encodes CASGRTDSNQPQHF.

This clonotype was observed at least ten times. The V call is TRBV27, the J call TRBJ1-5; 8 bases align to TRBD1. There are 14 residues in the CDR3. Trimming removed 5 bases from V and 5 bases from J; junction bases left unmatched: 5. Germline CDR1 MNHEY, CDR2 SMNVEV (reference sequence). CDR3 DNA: TGTGCCAGCAGTCTACCGGGACAGGATCAGCCCCAGCATTTT. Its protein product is CASSLPGQDQPQHF.

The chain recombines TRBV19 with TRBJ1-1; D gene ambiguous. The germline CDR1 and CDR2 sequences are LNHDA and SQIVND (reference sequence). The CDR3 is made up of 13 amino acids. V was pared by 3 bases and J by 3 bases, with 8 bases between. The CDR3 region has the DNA TGTGCCAGTAGTATGTTCGTCTACACTGAAGCTTTCTTT. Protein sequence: CASSMFVYTEAFF.

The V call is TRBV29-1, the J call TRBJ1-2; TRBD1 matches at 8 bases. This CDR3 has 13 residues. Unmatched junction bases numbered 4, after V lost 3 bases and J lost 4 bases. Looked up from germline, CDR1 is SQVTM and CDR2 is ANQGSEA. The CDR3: CSVETGDFYGYTF. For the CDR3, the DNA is TGCAGCGTTGAGACAGGGGATTTCTATGGCTACACCTTC.

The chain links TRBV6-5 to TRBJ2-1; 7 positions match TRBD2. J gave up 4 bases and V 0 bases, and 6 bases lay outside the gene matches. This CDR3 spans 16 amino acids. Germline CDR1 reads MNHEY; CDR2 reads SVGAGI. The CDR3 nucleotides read TGTGCCAGCAGTTACTCCTCGGCGGGGGAGTACAATGAGCAGTTCTTC. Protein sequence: CASSYSSAGEYNEQFF.

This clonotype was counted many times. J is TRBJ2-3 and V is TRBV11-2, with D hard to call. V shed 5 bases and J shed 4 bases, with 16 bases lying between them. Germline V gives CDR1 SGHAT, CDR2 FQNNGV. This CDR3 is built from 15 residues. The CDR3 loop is CASSVPFIDPDTQYF. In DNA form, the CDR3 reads TGTGCCAGCAGCGTACCTTTTATAGACCCAGATACGCAGTATTTT.

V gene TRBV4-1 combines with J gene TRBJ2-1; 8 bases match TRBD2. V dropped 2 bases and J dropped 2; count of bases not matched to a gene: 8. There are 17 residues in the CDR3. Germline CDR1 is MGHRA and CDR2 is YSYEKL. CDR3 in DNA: TGCGCCAGCAGCCAAAGGGGACTAGACAGTGCCTACAATGAGCAGTTCTTC. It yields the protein CASSQRGLDSAYNEQFF.

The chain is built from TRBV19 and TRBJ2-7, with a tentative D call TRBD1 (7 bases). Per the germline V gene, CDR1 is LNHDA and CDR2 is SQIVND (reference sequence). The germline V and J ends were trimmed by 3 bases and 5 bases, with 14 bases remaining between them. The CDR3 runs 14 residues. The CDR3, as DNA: TGTGCCAGTAGTATGACAGGGAGGTCCCACGAGCAGTACTTC. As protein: CASSMTGRSHEQYF.

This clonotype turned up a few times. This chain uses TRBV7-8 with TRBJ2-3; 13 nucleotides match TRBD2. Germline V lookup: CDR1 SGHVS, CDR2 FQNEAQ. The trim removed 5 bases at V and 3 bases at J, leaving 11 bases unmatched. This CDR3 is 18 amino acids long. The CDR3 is CASSPSRRLAGGTDTQYF. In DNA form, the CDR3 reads TGTGCCAGCAGCCCCTCCCGGAGACTAGCGGGGGGTACAGATACGCAGTATTTT. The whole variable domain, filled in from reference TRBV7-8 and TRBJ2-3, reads GAGVSQSPRYKVAKRGQDVALRCDPISGHVSLFWYQQALGQGPEFLTYFQNEAQLDKSGLPSDRFFAERPEGSVSTLKIQRTQQEDSAVYLCASSPSRRLAGGTDTQYFGPGTRLTVL.

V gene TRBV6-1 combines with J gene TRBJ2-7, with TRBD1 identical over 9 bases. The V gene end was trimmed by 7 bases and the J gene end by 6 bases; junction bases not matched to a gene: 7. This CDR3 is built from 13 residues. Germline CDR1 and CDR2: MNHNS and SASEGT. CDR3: CASTVDRGSEQYV. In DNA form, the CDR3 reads TGTGCCAGCACCGTGGACAGGGGTAGCGAGCAGTACGTC.

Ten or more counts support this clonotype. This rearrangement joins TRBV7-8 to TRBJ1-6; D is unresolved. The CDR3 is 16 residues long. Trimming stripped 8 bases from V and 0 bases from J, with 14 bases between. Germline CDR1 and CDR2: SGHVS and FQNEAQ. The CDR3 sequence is CASFWYTSSYNSPLHF. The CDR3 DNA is TGTGCCAGCTTCTGGTACACGAGCTCCTATAATTCACCCCTCCACTTT.

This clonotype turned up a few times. This chain's CDR3 is CASSSGTSAIYEQYV. CDR3 bases: TGTGCCAGCAGTAGTGGGACTAGCGCTATCTACGAGCAGTACGTC. The rearrangement uses TRBV7-8 and TRBJ2-7, with TRBD2 matching over 10 bases. V was pared by 6 bases and J by 3 bases, with 8 bases of the junction left unmatched. Germline-derived CDR1 and CDR2 are SGHVS and FQNEAQ. This CDR3 is 15 amino acids long.

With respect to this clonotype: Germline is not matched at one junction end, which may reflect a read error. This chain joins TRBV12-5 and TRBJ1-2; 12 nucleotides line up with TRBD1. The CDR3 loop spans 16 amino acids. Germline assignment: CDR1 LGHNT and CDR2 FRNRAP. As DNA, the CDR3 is TGTGCTAGTGGTCCGGGACAGGGGGCGTCTAACTATGACTACACCTTC. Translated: CASGPGQGASNYDYTF.

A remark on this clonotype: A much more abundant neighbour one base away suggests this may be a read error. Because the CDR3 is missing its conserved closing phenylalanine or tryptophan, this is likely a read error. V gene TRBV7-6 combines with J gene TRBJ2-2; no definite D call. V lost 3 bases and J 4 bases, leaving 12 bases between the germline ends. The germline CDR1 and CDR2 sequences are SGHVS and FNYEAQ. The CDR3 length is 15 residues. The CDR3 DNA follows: TGTGCCAGCAGCTTTTCCAGCAGCCCCACCGGGGAGCTGTTTTCT. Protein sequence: CASSFSSSPTGELFS.

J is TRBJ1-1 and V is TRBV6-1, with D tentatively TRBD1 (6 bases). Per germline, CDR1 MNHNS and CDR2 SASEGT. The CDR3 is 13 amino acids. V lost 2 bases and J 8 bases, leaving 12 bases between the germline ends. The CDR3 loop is CASSEIGGPEAFF. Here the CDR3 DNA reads TGTGCCAGCAGTGAAATCGGGGGCCCCGAAGCTTTCTTT.

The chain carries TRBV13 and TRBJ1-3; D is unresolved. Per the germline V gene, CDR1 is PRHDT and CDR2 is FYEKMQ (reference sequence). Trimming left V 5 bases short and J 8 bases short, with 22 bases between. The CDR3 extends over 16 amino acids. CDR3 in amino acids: CASSPWGGPTGDTIYF. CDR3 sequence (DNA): TGTGCCAGCAGCCCATGGGGAGGGCCCACTGGGGACACCATATATTTT.

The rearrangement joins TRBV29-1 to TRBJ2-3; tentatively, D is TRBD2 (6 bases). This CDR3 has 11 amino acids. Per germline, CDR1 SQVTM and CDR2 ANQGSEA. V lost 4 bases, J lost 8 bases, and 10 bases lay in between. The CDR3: CSVVYGGTQYF. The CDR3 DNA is TGCAGCGTTGTCTACGGGGGTACGCAGTATTTT.

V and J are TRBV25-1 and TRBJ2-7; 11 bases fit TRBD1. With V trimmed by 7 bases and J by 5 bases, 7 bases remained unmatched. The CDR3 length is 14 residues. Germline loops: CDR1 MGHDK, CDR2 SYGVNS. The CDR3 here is CASTRGTGGHEQYF. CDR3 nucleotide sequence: TGTGCCAGCACGAGGGGGACAGGGGGTCACGAGCAGTACTTC.

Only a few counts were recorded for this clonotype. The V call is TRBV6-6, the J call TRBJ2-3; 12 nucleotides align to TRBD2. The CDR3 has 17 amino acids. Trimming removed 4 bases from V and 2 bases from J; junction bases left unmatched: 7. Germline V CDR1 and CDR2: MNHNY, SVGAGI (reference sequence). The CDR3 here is CASSFRTSGTSTDTQYF. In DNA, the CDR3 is TGTGCCAGCAGTTTCCGGACTAGCGGGACTTCCACAGATACGCAGTATTTT.